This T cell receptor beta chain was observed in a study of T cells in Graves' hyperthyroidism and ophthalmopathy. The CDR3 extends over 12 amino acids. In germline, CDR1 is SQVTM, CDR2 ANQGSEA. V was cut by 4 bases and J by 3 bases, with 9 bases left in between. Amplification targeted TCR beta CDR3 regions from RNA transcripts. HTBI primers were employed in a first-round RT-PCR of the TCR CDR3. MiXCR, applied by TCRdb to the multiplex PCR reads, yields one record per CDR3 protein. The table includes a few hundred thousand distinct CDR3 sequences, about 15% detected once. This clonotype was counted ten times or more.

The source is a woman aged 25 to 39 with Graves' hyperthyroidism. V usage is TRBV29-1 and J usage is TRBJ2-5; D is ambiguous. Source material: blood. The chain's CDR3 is CSVAGNEETQYF. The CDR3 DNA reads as TGCAGCGTTGCTGGAAACGAAGAGACCCAGTACTTC.